Presented here are 26 T cell receptor beta chains from one specimen sequenced in a study of CD8 T cells in Susac syndrome. Random hexamers served to reverse transcribe roughly 0.5 to 1 ug RNA. TCRdb passed the immunoSEQ multiplex PCR reads through MiXCR, listing each CDR3 protein once. The sample has some 180,000 distinct CDR3 sequences, just under 95% seen once. Sequenced material: CD4+ T cells from PBMCs. All receptors come from a human donor with Susac syndrome.

Here the CDR3 reads CASSIYSPSTDTQYF. CDR3 sequence (DNA): TGTGCCAGCAGCATTTACTCCCCTAGCACAGATACGCAGTATTTT. The chain employs TRBV2 and TRBJ2-3; D remains unclear. The V end lost 6 bases, the J end lost 0 bases, and 13 bases lay between the germline ends. CDR3 length: 15 amino acids. Germline CDR1 SNHLY, CDR2 FYNNEI.

The chain uses TRBV3-1 and TRBJ2-5; 8 bases are a match to TRBD2. Trimming at V came to 3 bases and at J to 5 bases, leaving 17 bases not matched to a gene. The CDR3 loop spans 18 amino acids. Germline CDR1 is LGHDT and CDR2 is YNNKEL (reference sequence). The CDR3 DNA follows: TGTGCCAGCAGCCATAATCACCTAGCGGGTGGCTTTCTGGAGACCCAGTACTTC. It yields the protein CASSHNHLAGGFLETQYF.

This clonotype occurred once. The chain links TRBV12-3 or TRBV12-4 to TRBJ2-1; the match to TRBD1 covers 10 bases. This CDR3 has 15 residues. V lost 5 bases to trimming and J lost 8 bases; unmatched junction nucleotides: 9. This CDR3 is CASSRGGQGWHEQFF. In DNA, the CDR3 is TGTGCCAGCAGTCGTGGGGGACAGGGGTGGCATGAGCAGTTCTTC.

The CDR3 reads CASSLGLEGTQYF. CDR3 nucleotides: TGTGCCAGCAGCCTGGGACTAGAAGGGACCCAGTACTTC. J is TRBJ2-5 and V is TRBV3-1, with TRBD2 matching over 8 bases. Losses at the gene ends were 4 bases for V and 7 bases for J; bases not matched to a gene: 5. Germline V gene data show CDR1 as LGHDT and CDR2 as YNNKEL (reference sequence). The CDR3 runs 13 residues.

The chain combines TRBV29-1 with TRBJ2-7, with 7 nucleotides matching TRBD1. The CDR3 runs to 14 residues. Germline CDR1 reads SQVTM; CDR2 reads ANQGSEA. V gave up 6 bases and J gave up 3 bases; unmatched junction bases: 11. CDR3 region: CSVISRDRIYEQYF. DNA of the CDR3: TGCAGCGTGATCTCCCGGGACAGAATCTACGAGCAGTACTTC.

The V call is TRBV6-5, the J call TRBJ2-7; possible D gene TRBD2, 5 bases. Germline lookup yields CDR1 MNHEY and CDR2 SVGAGI. CDR3 length: 17 amino acids. The V gene lost 0 bases and the J gene lost 3 bases, with 18 bases spanning the gap. CDR3 amino acids: CASSYSSPWEPIYEQYF. In DNA form, the CDR3 reads TGTGCCAGCAGTTACTCCAGTCCTTGGGAGCCGATCTACGAGCAGTACTTC.

This chain links TRBV30 with TRBJ1-4; the match to TRBD1 covers 9 bases. The V and J ends lost 2 bases and 7 bases, in that order; junction bases with no gene match: 8. The CDR3 totals 15 residues. CDR1 and CDR2 from the germline V gene are GTSNPN and SVGIG (reference sequence). CDR3 nucleotide sequence: TGTGCCTGGAGTCTAGACGGGACAGGGCCTGAAAAACTGTTTTTT. This gives the protein CAWSLDGTGPEKLFF.

This rearrangement joins TRBV2 to TRBJ1-4; D gene uncertain. This CDR3 region has 14 residues. V was trimmed by 2 bases and J by 0 bases, leaving 4 bases between them. Germline V gene lookup returns CDR1 SNHLY and CDR2 FYNNEI. CDR3 in amino acids: CASSELTTNEKLFF. CDR3 coding DNA: TGTGCCAGCAGTGAACTTACAACTAATGAAAAACTGTTTTTT.

The gene calls are TRBV14 and TRBJ1-4; a weak D match, TRBD1 (5 bases). This CDR3 is built from 16 residues. The germline CDR1 and CDR2 sequences are SGHDN and FVKESK. The V gene lost 0 bases and the J gene lost 5 bases, with 13 bases spanning the gap. In DNA form, the CDR3 reads TGTGCCAGCAGCCAAGAAGGGGCGGGAGTCAATGAAAAACTGTTTTTT. This encodes CASSQEGAGVNEKLFF. Variable domain in full (rest from reference TRBV14 and TRBJ1-4): EAGVTQFPSHSVIEKGQTVTLRCDPISGHDNLYWYRRVMGKEIKFLLHFVKESKQDESGMPNNRFLAERTGGTYSTLKVQPAELEDSGVYFCASSQEGAGVNEKLFFGSGTQLSVL.

The V and J genes are TRBV5-1 and TRBJ1-1; TRBD1 might be the D (5 bases). Germline CDR1 and CDR2: SGHRS and YFSETQ. Between the trimmed V and J ends, which lost 1 base and 4 bases, there was a span of 8 bases. This CDR3 is 13 amino acids long. Written as DNA, the CDR3 is TGCGCCAGCAGCTTGTCAGGGACCACTGAAGCTTTCTTT. It encodes CASSLSGTTEAFF.

The V call is TRBV9, the J call TRBJ2-5; D is uncertain. Trimming took 10 bases from V and 5 from J, leaving 6 bases between them. Germline CDR1 reads SGDLS; CDR2 reads YYNGEE. The CDR3 is 9 residues long. The CDR3 sequence: CAGPETQYF. The DNA for the CDR3 is TGTGCCGGCCCCGAGACCCAGTACTTC.

This chain connects TRBV20-1 to TRBJ1-2; 7 bases are shared with TRBD1. Trimming at V came to 6 bases and at J to 4 bases, leaving 8 bases not matched to a gene. CDR1 is DFQATT, CDR2 SNEGSKA, per germline (reference sequence). The CDR3 extends over 13 amino acids. The CDR3 loop is CSATKDRFYGYTF. DNA for the CDR3: TGCAGTGCCACGAAGGACAGGTTCTATGGCTACACCTTC.

The rearrangement uses TRBV21-1 and TRBJ2-7; the D call of TRBD2 is as the table states it, not checked on the DNA. TRBV21-1 is annotated as a pseudogene. CDR3 length: 17 amino acids. The CDR3 protein is CASSKEGSGDRSSEQYF. The CDR3 DNA reads TGTGCCAGCAGCAAAGAGGGTAGCGGCGACCGTTCCTCCGAGCAGTACTTC.

The V call is TRBV27, the J call TRBJ2-5; perhaps TRBD1 as D (6 bases). V shed 2 bases and J shed 4 bases, with 14 bases lying between them. The germline V gene encodes CDR1 MNHEY and CDR2 SMNVEV (reference sequence). The CDR3 has 15 residues. The CDR3 DNA sequence: TGTGCCAGCAGTTTAGGCAGGGGAGTCCGAGAGACCCAGTACTTC. The encoded protein is CASSLGRGVRETQYF.

The chain recombines TRBV28 with TRBJ1-4; D may be TRBD1 (6 bases). Germline V gene data show CDR1 as MDHEN and CDR2 as SYDVKM. V was pared by 3 bases and J by 7 bases, with 15 bases between. CDR3 length equals 15 residues. CDR3 in DNA: TGTGCCAGCAGTTTTCTTGGGGGCAGGGGTGAAAAACTGTTTTTT. Its translation is CASSFLGGRGEKLFF.

The gene calls are TRBV4-2 and TRBJ1-4, with D perhaps matching TRBD1 (5 bases). CDR1 is LGHNA, CDR2 YNFKEQ, per germline. V was shortened by 1 base and J by 7 bases, with 10 bases between the two germline ends. CDR3 length: 14 amino acids. The CDR3 region has the DNA TGTGCCAGCAGCCAAGGACAAAGGGGTGAAAAACTGTTTTTT. It codes for CASSQGQRGEKLFF.

The chain combines TRBV12-5 with TRBJ1-1; D unclear. With 7 bases removed from V and 1 base from J, the gap between germline ends came to 10 bases. CDR1 LGHNT and CDR2 FRNRAP come from the germline V gene. The CDR3 runs to 13 residues. As DNA, the CDR3 is TGTGCTAGTGCCCCCGACTGGAACACTGAAGCTTTCTTT. It is translated as CASAPDWNTEAFF. The full variable domain, rest sourced from reference TRBV12-5 and TRBJ1-1, is DARVTQTPRHKVTEMGQEVTMRCQPILGHNTVFWYRQTMMQGLELLAYFRNRAPLDDSGMPKDRFSAEMPDATLATLKIQPSEPRDSAVYFCASAPDWNTEAFFGQGTRLTVV.

This clonotype came up once. The chain carries TRBV30 and TRBJ2-1; 13 nucleotides line up with TRBD2. The CDR3 covers 14 residues. V lost 3 bases to trimming and J lost 6 bases; unmatched junction nucleotides: 2. CDR1 is GTSNPN, CDR2 SVGIG, per germline (reference sequence). The CDR3 DNA reads as TGTGCCTGGAGGACTAGCGGGGGGAGCAATGAGCAGTTCTTC. This codes for CAWRTSGGSNEQFF.

This clonotype was seen once. The rearrangement links TRBV6-5 to TRBJ1-5; TRBD1 aligns across 8 bases. Germline CDR1 is MNHEY and CDR2 is SVGAGI. The CDR3 runs 16 residues. Losses at the gene ends were 4 bases for V and 1 base for J; bases not matched to a gene: 6. The CDR3 protein is CASSWATGGSNQPQHF. CDR3 in DNA: TGTGCCAGCAGTTGGGCAACAGGGGGGAGCAATCAGCCCCAGCATTTT.

This clonotype was found once. This chain joins TRBV9 and TRBJ1-5; TRBD1 aligns across 7 bases. J was trimmed by 2 bases and V by 4 bases; bases with no gene match: 6. In germline, CDR1 is SGDLS, CDR2 YYNGEE. CDR3 length equals 15 residues. The CDR3 bases are TGTGCCAGCAGCCCATCCGGGACAGGCAATCAGCCCCAGCATTTT. Protein: CASSPSGTGNQPQHF.

The chain uses TRBV6-7 and TRBJ1-5; D remains ambiguous. TRBV6-7 is an ORF for which the function is uncertain. CDR3 length equals 12 residues. Trimming stripped 1 base from V and 9 bases from J, with 7 bases between. Here the CDR3 reads CASSYLERPQHF. The CDR3 DNA sequence: TGTGCCAGCAGTTACTTGGAGCGGCCCCAGCATTTT.

The chain combines TRBV3-1 with TRBJ2-7, with D tentatively TRBD2 (5 bases). The CDR3 loop spans 15 amino acids. Trimming removed 5 bases at V and 0 bases at J, with 14 bases between. The germline V gene encodes CDR1 LGHDT and CDR2 YNNKEL (reference sequence). The CDR3 nucleotides are TGTGCCAGCAGCGCTGGACCGGGGAACTCCTACGAGCAGTACTTC. Protein: CASSAGPGNSYEQYF.

The chain recombines TRBV29-1 with TRBJ2-2; 9 positions match TRBD2. The CDR3 runs to 14 residues. The germline V gene has CDR1 SQVTM and CDR2 ANQGSEA. Losses at the gene ends were 5 bases for V and 8 bases for J; bases not matched to a gene: 9. The CDR3 reads CSVRSLAGAGELFF. The CDR3 nucleotides are TGCAGCGTTCGGTCTTTAGCGGGAGCTGGGGAGCTGTTTTTT.

The V gene is TRBV7-9, the J gene TRBJ1-2; D is ambiguous. V dropped 5 bases and J dropped 4 bases, with 14 bases sitting between them. CDR3 length: 14 amino acids. CDR1 and CDR2 (germline): SEHNR, FQNEAQ (reference sequence). The CDR3 reads CASSLGRSAYGYTF. In nucleotides, the CDR3 is TGTGCCAGCAGCCTCGGACGGTCCGCCTATGGCTACACCTTC.

The chain uses TRBV20-1 and TRBJ2-1; 10 positions agree with TRBD2. The trim removed 2 bases at V and 7 bases at J, leaving 11 bases unmatched. This CDR3 comprises 16 residues. Germline lookup yields CDR1 DFQATT and CDR2 SNEGSKA (reference sequence). Written as DNA, the CDR3 is TGCAGTGCTAGAACCTATAGCGGGGGGACTTTGAATGAGCAGTTCTTC. Translating gives CSARTYSGGTLNEQFF.

The rearrangement uses TRBV4-1 and TRBJ1-1; D possibly corresponds to TRBD1 (6 bases). The V and J ends lost 0 bases and 5 bases respectively, with 13 bases between them. Germline V gives CDR1 MGHRA, CDR2 YSYEKL. CDR3 length equals 15 residues. Here the CDR3 reads CASSQDRGGWTEAFF. The CDR3, as DNA: TGCGCCAGCAGCCAAGACAGGGGAGGTTGGACTGAAGCTTTCTTT.